This T cell receptor (beta chain) was obtained from a study of T cells in Graves' hyperthyroidism and ophthalmopathy (dated by TCRdb to between 2018 and 2021). For the study in its entirety: Peripheral blood was sampled at the time of initial diagnosis, prior to any treatment. To identify distinguishing TCR V-J signatures, a discovery cohort of about 100 patients was used, comprising roughly 45 with Graves' ophthalmopathy and 57 with stable Graves' hyperthyroidism. Whether ophthalmopathy could be predicted prospectively was tested in an independent validation cohort made up of about 20 hyperthyroidism patients plus 17 patients who later progressed to ophthalmopathy. For training and testing, the roughly 93 patients in the discovery cohort were randomly divided in a 7:3 ratio. In about 6 Graves' hyperthyroidism patients, the study also compared T-cell repertoires from thyroid tissue with T-cell repertoires from blood. After sampling, hyperthyroidism patients received methimazole starting at 30 mg daily, and ophthalmopathy patients received high-dose intravenous methylprednisolone. TCR Vbeta CDR3 sequencing of around 130 peripheral blood samples (roughly 43 ophthalmopathy, about 75 hyperthyroidism and roughly 17 progressor patients) is reported in the paper. Beyond this particular receptor, the publication reports: Blood samples also contained most of the expanded thyroid clonotypes (frequency above 0.001), which suggests that blood repertoires may reflect thyroid immune responses. Sample size was not statistically predetermined, and investigators were not blinded to group allocation. In validation, progression to ophthalmopathy was predicted by the model with 70.59% sensitivity and just over 72% specificity, a median of approximately 6.5 months before onset. Ophthalmopathy was separated from stable hyperthyroidism by a 13 V-J signature model, with over 85% sensitivity and about 81% specificity obtained in cross-validation and 80%/75% obtained in testing.

The TCR beta CDR3 regions were amplified from RNA transcripts. A first-round RT-PCR of the TCR CDR3 used the HTBI primer set with the Qiagen OneStep RT-PCR kit. The libraries were constructed in a second round of multiplex PCR and then size-selected and purified. Sequencing of the libraries was done on an Illumina HiSeq2000 using paired-end 100 bp reads. Per the original workflow: Raw data were processed with SOAPnuke, discarding reads with adapters, uncalled bases, mean Phred below 15, or no exact constant-primer or identifier match. COPE v1.2.5 was used to merge the high-quality paired reads, and each unique nucleotide sequence was defined as a clonotype. Clonotypes were aligned to IMGT TRBV, TRBD and TRBJ reference segments using MiTCR v1.1. The analysis included only V-J combinations with a frequency above 0.0001, which together covered roughly 99% of the repertoires. A TCS score was defined as the ratio between F50 (clonal expansion) and ExV (chaos), using BLOSUM62-based TCRdist between CDR3 peptides within each V-J. Welch's t-statistics and random forest reduced approximately 520 V-J features to about 13, which were used in a naive Bayes classifier (R e1071). Using fastp at Q25 and MiXCR, TCRdb reprocessed the public reads and kept productive beta chains. One record per CDR3 amino acid sequence lists the most common genes and DNA. In this record, the V and J calls reflect TCRdb's handling and not the investigators' own analysis. The sample data list under 400,000 distinct CDR3 sequences, and roughly 18% of these were observed just once. The ten largest clones take up approximately 54% of the sample.

Graves' hyperthyroidism was defined as stable when no progression to ophthalmopathy occurred over 18 months of follow-up. The hyperthyroidism patients were between 18 and 65 years old and newly diagnosed, with a disease duration of less than 2 months. Any patient with an uncontrolled infection, another autoimmune disease, pregnancy or lactation was excluded. Diagnoses relied on clinical symptoms, serum thyroxine and TRAb, thyroid ultrasound and orbital computed tomography. PBMCs were separated from 7.5 to 10 ml of fresh peripheral blood using Ficoll-Paque density gradient centrifugation. Trizol reagent was used to extract total RNA, and RNA quality was then checked on an Agilent 2100 Bioanalyzer. There are many counts of this clonotype. Its antigen specificity is not known. No base qualities exist here, and no much larger clone lies one base off it. The material sequenced was blood. The TCR originated in a woman aged 50 to 60 with Graves' hyperthyroidism.

The DNA is TGTGCCAGCAGCTTAGCGAGAGGCCGGAGGGATGAGCAGTTCTTC. It encodes CASSLARGRRDEQFF. The receptor chain draws on TRBV11-2 and TRBJ2-1; the D segment could be TRBD2, given 6 matching bases. The CDR3, from cysteine to phenylalanine, totals 15 residues. This entry keeps only the CDR3 DNA: 45 bases, framed from base 1. CDR1 is given as SGHAT and CDR2 as FQNNGV, both from the germline V gene. Relative to germline, V is 1 base shorter and J is 8 bases shorter, with 15 bases between their ends.